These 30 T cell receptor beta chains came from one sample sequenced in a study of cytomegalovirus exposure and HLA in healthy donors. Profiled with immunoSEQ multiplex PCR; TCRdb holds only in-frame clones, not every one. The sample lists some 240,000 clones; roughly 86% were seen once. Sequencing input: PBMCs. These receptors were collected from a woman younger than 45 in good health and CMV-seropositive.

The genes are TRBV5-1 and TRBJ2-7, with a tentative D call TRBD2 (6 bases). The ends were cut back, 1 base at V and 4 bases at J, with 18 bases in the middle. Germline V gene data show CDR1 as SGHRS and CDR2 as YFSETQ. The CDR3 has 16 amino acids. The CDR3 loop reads CASSLLFGGVLYEQYF. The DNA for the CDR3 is TGCGCCAGCAGCTTGCTTTTCGGCGGGGTCCTATACGAGCAGTACTTC.

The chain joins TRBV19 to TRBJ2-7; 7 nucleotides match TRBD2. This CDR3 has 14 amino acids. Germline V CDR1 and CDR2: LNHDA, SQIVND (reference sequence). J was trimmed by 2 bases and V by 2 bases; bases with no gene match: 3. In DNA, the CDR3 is TGTGCCAGTAGTATACCGGGAGGAGCCTACGAGCAGTACTTC. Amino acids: CASSIPGGAYEQYF.

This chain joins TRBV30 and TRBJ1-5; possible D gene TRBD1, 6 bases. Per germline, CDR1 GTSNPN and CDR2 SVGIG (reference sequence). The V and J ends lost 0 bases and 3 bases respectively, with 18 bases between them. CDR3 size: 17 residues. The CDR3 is CAWSVSAGVSLNQPQHF. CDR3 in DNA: TGTGCCTGGAGTGTAAGTGCAGGGGTATCCCTCAATCAGCCCCAGCATTTT. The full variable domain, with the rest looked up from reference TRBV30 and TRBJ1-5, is SQTIHQWPATLVQPVGSPLSLECTVEGTSNPNLYWYRQAAGRGLQLLFYSVGIGQISSEVPQNLSASRPQDRQFILSSKKLLLSDSGFYLCAWSVSAGVSLNQPQHFGDGTRLSIL.

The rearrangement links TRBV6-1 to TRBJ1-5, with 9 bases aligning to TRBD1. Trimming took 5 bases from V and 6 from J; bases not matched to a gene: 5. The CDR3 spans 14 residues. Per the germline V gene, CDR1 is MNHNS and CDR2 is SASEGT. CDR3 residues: CASSSDRGSQPQHF. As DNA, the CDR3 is TGTGCCAGCAGTTCGGACAGGGGCAGTCAGCCCCAGCATTTT.

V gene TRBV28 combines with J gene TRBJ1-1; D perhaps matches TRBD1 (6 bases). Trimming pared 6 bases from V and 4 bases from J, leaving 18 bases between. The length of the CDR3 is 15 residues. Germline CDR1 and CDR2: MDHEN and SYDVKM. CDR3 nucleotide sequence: TGTGCCAGCAGAATAAACGGGGGGGGGCCCACTGAAGCTTTCTTT. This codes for CASRINGGGPTEAFF.

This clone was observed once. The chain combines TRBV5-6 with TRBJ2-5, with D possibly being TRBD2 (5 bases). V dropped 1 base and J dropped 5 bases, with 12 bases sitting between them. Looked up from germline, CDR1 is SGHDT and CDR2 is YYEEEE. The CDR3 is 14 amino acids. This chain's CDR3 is CASSLSSGRETQYF. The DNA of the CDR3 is TGTGCCAGCAGCTTGTCGTCGGGAAGGGAGACCCAGTACTTC.

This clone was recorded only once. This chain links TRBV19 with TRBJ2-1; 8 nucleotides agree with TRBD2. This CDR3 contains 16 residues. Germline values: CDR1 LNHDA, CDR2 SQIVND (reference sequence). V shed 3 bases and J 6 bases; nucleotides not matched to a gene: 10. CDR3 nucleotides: TGTGCCAGTAGTATGGTGGCGGGAGGACGACTCAATGAGCAGTTCTTC. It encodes CASSMVAGGRLNEQFF.

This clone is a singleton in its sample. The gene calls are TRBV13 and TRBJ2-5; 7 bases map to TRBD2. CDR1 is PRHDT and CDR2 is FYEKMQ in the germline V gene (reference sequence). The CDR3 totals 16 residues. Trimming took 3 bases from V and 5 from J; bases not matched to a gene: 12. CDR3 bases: TGTGCCAGCAGCTTGGGTAAGAGCGGGATTGGCGAGACCCAGTACTTC. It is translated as CASSLGKSGIGETQYF.

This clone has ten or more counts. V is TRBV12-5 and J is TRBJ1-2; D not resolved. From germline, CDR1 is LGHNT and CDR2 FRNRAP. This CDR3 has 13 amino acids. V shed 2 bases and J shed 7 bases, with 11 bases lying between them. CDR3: CASGLTILGGYTF. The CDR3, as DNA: TGTGCTAGTGGTTTGACTATCTTGGGTGGCTACACCTTC.

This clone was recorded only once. CDR3: CASSRSETPSTDTQYF. The CDR3, as DNA: TGTGCCAGTAGTAGGAGTGAGACCCCGAGCACAGATACGCAGTATTTT. V gene TRBV19 combines with J gene TRBJ2-3; no clear D gene. The CDR3 sequence is 16 residues long. The V end was cut by 4 bases, the J end by 0 bases, with 14 bases between. The germline CDR1 and CDR2 sequences are LNHDA and SQIVND (reference sequence).

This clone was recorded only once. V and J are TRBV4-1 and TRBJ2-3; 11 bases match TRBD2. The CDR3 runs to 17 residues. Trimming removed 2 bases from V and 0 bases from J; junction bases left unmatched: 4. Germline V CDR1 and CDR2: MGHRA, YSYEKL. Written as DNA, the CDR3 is TGCGCCAGCAGCCAACCACTAGCGGGAGCGAGCACAGATACGCAGTATTTT. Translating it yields CASSQPLAGASTDTQYF.

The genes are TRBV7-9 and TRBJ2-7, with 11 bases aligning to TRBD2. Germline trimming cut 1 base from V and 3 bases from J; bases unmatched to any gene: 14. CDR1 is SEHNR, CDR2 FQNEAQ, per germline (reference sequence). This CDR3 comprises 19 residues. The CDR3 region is CASSLDRLAGNTPDYEQYF. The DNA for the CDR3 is TGTGCCAGCAGCTTAGATCGACTAGCGGGAAATACTCCCGACTACGAGCAGTACTTC.

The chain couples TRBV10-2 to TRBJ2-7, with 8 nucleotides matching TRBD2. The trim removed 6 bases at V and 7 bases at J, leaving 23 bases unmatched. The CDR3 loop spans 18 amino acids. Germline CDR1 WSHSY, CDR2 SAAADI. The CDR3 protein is CASRGSWTSQKGRGEQYF. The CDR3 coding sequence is TGCGCCAGCAGGGGGTCATGGACTAGCCAAAAGGGAAGGGGTGAGCAGTACTTC.

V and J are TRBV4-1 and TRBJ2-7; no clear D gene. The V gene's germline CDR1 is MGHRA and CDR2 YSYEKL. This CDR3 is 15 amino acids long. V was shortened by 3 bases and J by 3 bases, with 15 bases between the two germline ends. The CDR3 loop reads CASSQNRAGGYEQYF. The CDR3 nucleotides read TGCGCCAGCAGCCAGAATCGCGCCGGTGGCTACGAGCAGTACTTC.

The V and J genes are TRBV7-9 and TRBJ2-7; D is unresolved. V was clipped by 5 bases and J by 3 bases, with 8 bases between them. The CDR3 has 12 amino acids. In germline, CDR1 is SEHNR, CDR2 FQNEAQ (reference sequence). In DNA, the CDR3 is TGTGCCAGCAGCCCTTCGAGCTACGAGCAGTACTTC. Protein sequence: CASSPSSYEQYF.

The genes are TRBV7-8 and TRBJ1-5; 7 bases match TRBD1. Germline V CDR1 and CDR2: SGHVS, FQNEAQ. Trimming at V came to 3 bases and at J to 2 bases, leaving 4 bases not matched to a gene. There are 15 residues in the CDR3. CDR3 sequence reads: CASSFGTAGNQPQHF. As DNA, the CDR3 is TGTGCCAGCAGCTTCGGGACAGCGGGCAATCAGCCCCAGCATTTT.

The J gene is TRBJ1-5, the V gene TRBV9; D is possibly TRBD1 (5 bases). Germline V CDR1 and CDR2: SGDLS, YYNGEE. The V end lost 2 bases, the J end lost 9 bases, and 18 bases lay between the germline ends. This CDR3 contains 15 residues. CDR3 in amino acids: CASSVGEGKVWPQHF. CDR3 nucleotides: TGTGCCAGCAGCGTTGGGGAGGGGAAGGTTTGGCCCCAGCATTTT.

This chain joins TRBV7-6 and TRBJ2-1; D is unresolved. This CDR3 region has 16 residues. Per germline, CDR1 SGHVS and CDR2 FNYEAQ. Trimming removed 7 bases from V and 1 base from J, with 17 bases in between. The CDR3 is CASIPPRRKSYNEQFF. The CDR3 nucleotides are TGTGCCAGCATCCCCCCGAGGCGGAAATCCTACAATGAGCAGTTCTTC.

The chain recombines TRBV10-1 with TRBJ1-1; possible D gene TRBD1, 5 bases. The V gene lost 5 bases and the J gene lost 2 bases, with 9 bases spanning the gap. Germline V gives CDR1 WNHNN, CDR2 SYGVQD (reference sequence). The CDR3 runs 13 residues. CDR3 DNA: TGCGCCAGCAGTTCGACAGTAAACACTGAAGCTTTCTTT. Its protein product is CASSSTVNTEAFF.

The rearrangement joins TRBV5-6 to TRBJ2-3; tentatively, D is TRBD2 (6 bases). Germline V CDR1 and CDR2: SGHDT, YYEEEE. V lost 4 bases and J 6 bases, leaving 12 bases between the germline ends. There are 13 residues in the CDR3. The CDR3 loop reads CASSPGERDTQYF. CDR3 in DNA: TGTGCCAGCAGCCCGGGGGAGAGGGATACGCAGTATTTT.

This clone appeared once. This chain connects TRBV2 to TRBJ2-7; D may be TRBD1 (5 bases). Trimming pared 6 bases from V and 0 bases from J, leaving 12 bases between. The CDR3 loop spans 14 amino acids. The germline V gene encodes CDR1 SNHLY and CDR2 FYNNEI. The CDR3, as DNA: TGTGCCAGCAGATGGGGCCAGCTCTCCTACGAGCAGTACTTC. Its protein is CASRWGQLSYEQYF. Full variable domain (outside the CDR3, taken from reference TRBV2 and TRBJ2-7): EPEVTQTPSHQVTQMGQEVILRCVPISNHLYFYWYRQILGQKVEFLVSFYNNEISEKSEIFDDQFSVERPDGSNFTLKIRSTKLEDSAMYFCASRWGQLSYEQYFGPGTRLTVT.

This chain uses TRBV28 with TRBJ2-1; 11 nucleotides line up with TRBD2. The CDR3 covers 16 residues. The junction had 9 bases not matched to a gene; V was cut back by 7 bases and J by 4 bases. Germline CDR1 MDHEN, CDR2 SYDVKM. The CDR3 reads CASNFGTSGSYNEQFF. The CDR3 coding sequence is TGTGCCAGCAACTTTGGGACTAGCGGATCATACAATGAGCAGTTCTTC.

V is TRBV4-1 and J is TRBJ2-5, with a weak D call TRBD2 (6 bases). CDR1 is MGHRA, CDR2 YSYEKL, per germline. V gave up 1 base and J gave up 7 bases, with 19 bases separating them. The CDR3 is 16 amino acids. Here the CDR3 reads CASSQVSSGSRGTQYF. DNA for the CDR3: TGCGCCAGCAGCCAAGTTTCGAGCGGCTCGCGGGGGACCCAGTACTTC.

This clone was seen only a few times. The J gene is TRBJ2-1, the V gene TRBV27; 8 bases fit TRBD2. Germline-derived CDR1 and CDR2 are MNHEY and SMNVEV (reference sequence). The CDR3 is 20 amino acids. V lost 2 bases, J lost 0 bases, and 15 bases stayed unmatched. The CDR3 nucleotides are TGTGCCAGCAGTTTAAGCGGTTTGGGGCTAGCGGGTAGCTCCTACAATGAGCAGTTCTTC. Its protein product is CASSLSGLGLAGSSYNEQFF.

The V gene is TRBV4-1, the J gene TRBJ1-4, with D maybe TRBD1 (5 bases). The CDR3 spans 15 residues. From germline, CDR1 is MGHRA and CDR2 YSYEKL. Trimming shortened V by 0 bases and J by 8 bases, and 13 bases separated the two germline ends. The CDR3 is CASSQDRGAREKLFF. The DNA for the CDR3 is TGCGCCAGCAGCCAAGATCGCGGGGCTAGGGAAAAACTGTTTTTT.

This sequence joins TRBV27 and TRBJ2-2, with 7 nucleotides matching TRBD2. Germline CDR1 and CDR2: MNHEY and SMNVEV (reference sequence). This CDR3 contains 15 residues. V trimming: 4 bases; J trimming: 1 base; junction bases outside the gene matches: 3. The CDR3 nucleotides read TGTGCCAGCAGTTCACCTAGCGGGAACACCGGGGAGCTGTTTTTT. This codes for CASSSPSGNTGELFF.

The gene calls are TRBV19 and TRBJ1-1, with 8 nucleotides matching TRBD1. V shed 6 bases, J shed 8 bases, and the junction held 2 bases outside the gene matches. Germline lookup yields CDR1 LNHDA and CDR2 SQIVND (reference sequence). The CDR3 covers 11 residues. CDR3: CASRRDREAFF. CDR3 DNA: TGTGCCAGTAGAAGGGACAGGGAAGCTTTCTTT.

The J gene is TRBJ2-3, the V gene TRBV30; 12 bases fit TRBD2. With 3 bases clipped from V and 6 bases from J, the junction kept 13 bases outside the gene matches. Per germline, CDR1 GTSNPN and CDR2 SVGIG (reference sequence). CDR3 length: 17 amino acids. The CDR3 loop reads CAWRLAGGLPRSDTQYF. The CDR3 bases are TGTGCCTGGAGACTAGCGGGAGGCCTACCCCGTTCTGATACGCAGTATTTT.

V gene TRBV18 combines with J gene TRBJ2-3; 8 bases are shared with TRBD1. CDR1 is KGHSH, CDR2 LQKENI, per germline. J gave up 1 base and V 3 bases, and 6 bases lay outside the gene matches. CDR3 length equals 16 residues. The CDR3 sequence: CASSPSTGGGTDTQYF. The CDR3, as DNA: TGTGCCAGCTCACCTAGTACAGGGGGTGGCACAGATACGCAGTATTTT.

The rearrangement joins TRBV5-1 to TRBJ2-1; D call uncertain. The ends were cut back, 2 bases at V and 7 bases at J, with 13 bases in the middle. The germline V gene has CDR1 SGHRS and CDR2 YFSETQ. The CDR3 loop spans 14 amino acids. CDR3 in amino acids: CASSFTVAVNEQFF. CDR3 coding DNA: TGCGCCAGCAGCTTCACCGTGGCAGTGAATGAGCAGTTCTTC.